A selection of T cell receptor beta chains follows, all from one sample in a study of T cells in Graves' hyperthyroidism and ophthalmopathy. Via MiXCR, TCRdb re-called the multiplex PCR reads, giving one row per CDR3 protein. The data contain some 600,000 distinct CDR3 sequences, around 14% of them singletons. Sequencing input: blood. These receptors were collected from a woman in her 30s with Graves' hyperthyroidism that later progressed to Graves' ophthalmopathy. CDR3s include the opening cysteine and the closing phenylalanine or tryptophan. D genes are given only for firm matches. A row's size may be missing; if present it is once, few, many or a size class.

many | TRBJ2-2 | TRBV6-1 | TRBD2 | TGTGCCAGCAGCCTTAGCGGGTCCGGGGAGCTGTTTTTT | CASSLSGSGELFF
few | TRBJ2-1 | TRBV9 | TRBD1 | TGTGCCAGCAGCGACGACAGGGGCCCGAGGGATGAGCAGTTCTTC | CASSDDRGPRDEQFF
few | TRBJ1-1 | TRBV7-3 | - | TGTGCCAGCAGCCCTCAGACAGGTTCGGGCACTGAAGCTTTCTTT | CASSPQTGSGTEAFF
many | TRBJ2-7 | TRBV9 | - | TGTGCCAGCAGCGTATTCCCCACGCAGTCCTACGAGCAGTACTTC | CASSVFPTQSYEQYF
many | TRBJ2-4 | TRBV7-8 | - | TGTGCCAGCAGCTTAGGTGGGGCGAAGAAAAACATTCAGTACTTC | CASSLGGAKKNIQYF
few | TRBJ1-3 | TRBV4-2 | - | TGTGCCAGCAGCCAAGAACCTAAGGAAGCCCTATATTTT | CASSQEPKEALYF
many | TRBJ1-1 | TRBV7-8 | - | TGTGCCAGCAGCATACTGACAGGGAACACTGAAGCTTTCTTT | CASSILTGNTEAFF
many | TRBJ1-1 | TRBV11-1 | - | TGTGCCAGCAGCTTAGCGGAGGGCTGGGCTTTCTTT | CASSLAEGWAFF
many | TRBJ1-5 | TRBV5-1 | - | TGCGCCAGCAGCTTGGGAGGGGCCGCCAATCAGCCCCAGCATTTT | CASSLGGAANQPQHF
many | TRBJ2-7 | TRBV30 | TRBD1 | TGTGCCTGCTCTAAGGGACAGGGGAGGTACGAGCAGTACTTC | CACSKGQGRYEQYF
- | TRBJ1-5 | TRBV6-1 | - | TGTGCCAGCAGTTATGAGGGGTCCAATCAGCCCCAGCATTTT | CASSYEGSNQPQHF
- | TRBJ2-1 | TRBV11-3 | TRBD2 | TGTGCCAGCAGCCCGAGGGTAGCGGGAGGTATTGCTGAGCAGTTCTTC | CASSPRVAGGIAEQFF
many | TRBJ2-1 | TRBV7-9 | TRBD2 | TGTGCCAGCAGCTTAGCCCCTCGTCGGGAGGGGAGTATGTACAATGAGCAGTTCTTC | CASSLAPRREGSMYNEQFF
- | TRBJ1-4 | TRBV3-1 | TRBD1 | TGTGCCAGCAGCCCCCGGGACAGGGGGAAGACTAATGAAAAACTGTTTTTT | CASSPRDRGKTNEKLFF
many | TRBJ2-5 | TRBV5-1 | - | TGCGCCAGCAGGGGTCAGGCCGATGAGACCCAGTACTTC | CASRGQADETQYF
- | TRBJ2-1 | TRBV19 | TRBD2 | TGTGCCAGTAGTATTTTGACTAGCGGGACTCCCGGGGCCAATGAGCAGTTCTTC | CASSILTSGTPGANEQFF
many | TRBJ2-5 | TRBV3-1 | - | TGTGCCAGCAGCCATATGGGAGAGACCCAGTACTTC | CASSHMGETQYF
once | TRBJ2-3 | TRBV9 | - | TGTGCCAGCAGCGAGTCGGGTCGTACCCCAGATACGCAGTATTTT | CASSESGRTPDTQYF
few | TRBJ2-7 | TRBV4-1 | - | TGCGCCAGCAGCCACATAGCGGCGACCTACGAGCAGTACTTC | CASSHIAATYEQYF
many | TRBJ2-7 | TRBV6-5 | - | TGTGCCAGCAGTTACATAGCTAGCGACACCTACGAGCAGTACTTC | CASSYIASDTYEQYF
- | TRBJ1-5 | TRBV2 | - | TGTGCCAGCATGAGGACGACGGGGGGTCAGCCCCAGCATTTT | CASMRTTGGQPQHF
many | TRBJ1-3 | TRBV27 | - | TGTGCCAGCAGTCCCAACCCTGGAAACACCATATATTTT | CASSPNPGNTIYF
many | TRBJ2-7 | TRBV12-3/TRBV12-4 | - | TGTGCCAGCAGTAATGGGGGGCCCGGTCCCTACGAGCAGTACTTC | CASSNGGPGPYEQYF
few | TRBJ2-2 | TRBV20-1 | - | TGCAGTGCTAGAGATATTAGGAACACCGGGGAGCTGTTTTTT | CSARDIRNTGELFF
- | TRBJ2-1 | TRBV12-3/TRBV12-4 | TRBD2 | TGTGCCAGCAGTTTTAGGTCACTAGCGGACTACAATGAGCAGTTCTTC | CASSFRSLADYNEQFF
many | TRBJ1-6 | TRBV20-1 | - | TGCAGTGCTAGAGATCGCCAGGGGATTCGTTCACCCCTCCACTTT | CSARDRQGIRSPLHF
many | TRBJ2-7 | TRBV5-1 | TRBD1 | TGCGCCAGCAGCTTCCGGGACAGGGTTGGCGAGCAGTACTTC | CASSFRDRVGEQYF
few | TRBJ1-1 | TRBV27 | TRBD1 | TGTGCCAGCAGTTTTGCGGGACAGGAGGCAAACTTACCTTCTGAAGCTTTCTTT | CASSFAGQEANLPSEAFF
many | TRBJ2-1 | TRBV5-5 | - | TGTGCCAGCAGCCCCGGGGGGCAAGAGTACAATGAGCAGTTCTTC | CASSPGGQEYNEQFF
few | TRBJ1-2 | TRBV9 | TRBD1 | TGTGCCAGCAGCCCCGGGACAGGGGTCTATGGCTACACCTTC | CASSPGTGVYGYTF
few | TRBJ2-7 | TRBV12-3/TRBV12-4 | TRBD2 | TGTGCCAGCAGTTTCCCCGCGACTAGCGGGAGCTCCTACGAGCAGTACTTC | CASSFPATSGSSYEQYF
many | TRBJ1-2 | TRBV28 | TRBD1 | TGTGCCAGCAGGCGAGACAGGGGGCAGCATGGCTACACCTTC | CASRRDRGQHGYTF
many | TRBJ2-7 | TRBV30 | TRBD2 | TGTGCCTGGAACGCGGGGGGGGCCGGGAGCGAGCAGTACTTC | CAWNAGGAGSEQYF
many | TRBJ1-3 | TRBV2 | TRBD1 | TGTGCCAGCAGCAACCAACAGGGGGCATCAGGAAACACCATATATTTT | CASSNQQGASGNTIYF
- | TRBJ1-2 | TRBV28 | TRBD1 | TGTGCCGGCAGTAGATGGACAGGGGGAGACTATGGCTACACCTTC | CAGSRWTGGDYGYTF
many | TRBJ2-6 | TRBV27 | - | TGTGCCAGCAGTTTATCGGCGGCTTCTGGGGCCAACGTCCTGACTTTC | CASSLSAASGANVLTF
- | TRBJ2-5 | TRBV7-6 | - | TGTGCCAGCAGCTTATTCGACCGTTTGGGGGAGACCCAGGACTTC | CASSLFDRLGETQDF
- | TRBJ1-1 | TRBV7-9 | - | TGTGCCAGCAGCGCCAGTACCACTGAAGCTTTCTTT | CASSASTTEAFF
many | TRBJ2-7 | TRBV28 | - | TGTGCCAGCTTTAACACCTACGAGCAGTACTTC | CASFNTYEQYF
once | TRBJ2-1 | TRBV6-5 | TRBD1 | TGTGCCAGCAGTTACCCAGGACAGGGGGCGGTTGAGCAGTTCTTC | CASSYPGQGAVEQFF
few | TRBJ1-5 | TRBV20-1 | TRBD1 | TGCAGTGCAGGGGACAGGGGTCCGGGACAGCCCCAGCATTTT | CSAGDRGPGQPQHF
- | TRBJ1-6 | TRBV20-1 | TRBD1 | TGCAGTGCTAGATCCTCCGGGACAGACAATTCACCCCTCCACTTT | CSARSSGTDNSPLHF
- | TRBJ1-5 | TRBV5-1 | - | TGCGCCAGCAGCCCGGCGGAGGGTAGTCAGCCCCAGCATTTT | CASSPAEGSQPQHF
- | TRBJ2-7 | TRBV7-9 | - | TGTGCCAGCAGCTTACCGGGGTTTCCCTACGAGCAGTACTTC | CASSLPGFPYEQYF
many | TRBJ2-1 | TRBV12-3/TRBV12-4 | - | TGTGCCAGCAGTTTAGCGAGGAGCTCCTACAATGAGCAGTTCTTC | CASSLARSSYNEQFF
many | TRBJ2-7 | TRBV7-9 | TRBD2 | TGTGCCAGCAGCCCCCCCCTAGCGGGACTCTCCTACGAGCAGTACTTC | CASSPPLAGLSYEQYF
- | TRBJ2-5 | TRBV7-3 | TRBD2 | TGTGCCAGCAGTCCCGGGGGGTTCGCGGCCCAGTACTTC | CASSPGGFAAQYF
many | TRBJ1-4 | TRBV5-1 | - | TGCGCCAGCAGCTTGGTGGCGGGGAAGGGTGAAAAACTGTTTTTT | CASSLVAGKGEKLFF
few | TRBJ2-7 | TRBV7-9 | - | TGTGCCAGCAGCCCCGTTAGCGGTAGCTCCTACGAGCAGTACTTC | CASSPVSGSSYEQYF
many | TRBJ2-5 | TRBV7-9 | - | TGTGCCAGCAGCTCCGGGACGGGAGAGACCCAGTACTTC | CASSSGTGETQYF
many | TRBJ2-5 | TRBV27 | - | TGTGCCAGCCCCTTCGGGGGAGACAATCAAGAGACCCAGTACTTC | CASPFGGDNQETQYF